This T cell receptor (beta chain) appears in the sequencing data of a study of T cell repertoires in cytomegalovirus infection. Study details: Public TCR beta signatures were indicative of both CMV infection and a matching HLA type.

Findings and limits, study-wide: Cumulative frequency (of public TCR beta family members) identified carriers of CMV plus the relevant HLA. Dominating the ex vivo response were TCR beta clonotypes that were CMV-specific and HLA-C-restricted.

A remark on this clonotype: Its target is unknown.

One entry per CDR3 protein results from TCRdb running MiXCR on the reads. The repertoire consists of hundreds of thousands of distinct CDR3 sequences, with roughly a sixth occurring once and the leading ten covering approximately 12%. The sequenced material came from PBMCs. This receptor was taken from a human donor in good health (CMV status not recorded). Some clones in this sample may be carry-over from other donors' samples.

Written as DNA, the CDR3 is TGTGCCACCAGTGATTTGCCCCTAGAGAACACCGGGGAGCTGTTTTTT. This translates into CATSDLPLENTGELFF. The rearrangement uses TRBV24-1 and TRBJ2-2, with D uncertain. Germline CDR1 and CDR2: KGHDR and SFDVKD. The V gene lost 0 bases and the J gene lost 1 base, with 8 bases spanning the gap. The CDR3 is 16 amino acids.